This T cell receptor beta chain was retrieved from a study of response to subunit inactivated influenza vaccine. The germline V gene has CDR1 DFQATT and CDR2 SNEGSKA (reference sequence). The CDR3 has 13 residues. The V end was cut by 2 bases, the J end by 2 bases, with 10 bases between. Study-wide findings and caveats: Authors suggested that a seasonal influenza vaccination recruits few new T cells each time.

On this clonotype itself: As yet, its antigen is unknown.

From the RT-PCR reads, TCRdb called clonotypes with MiXCR, one entry per CDR3 protein. The table has fewer than 750,000 distinct CDR3 sequences, approximately 15% seen once. The rearrangement links TRBV20-1 to TRBJ2-7; D remains ambiguous. The TCR comes from a man aged 50-59 years who received an inactivated influenza vaccine. This material consisted of PBMCs from blood, taken 12 days after vaccination. CDR3 in DNA: TGCAGTGCTAGACCCCTCGAGCCCTACGAGCAGTACTTC. It yields the protein CSARPLEPYEQYF.